This is a list of T cell receptor beta chains from one sample in a study of vaccination and CD4 T cells after COVID-19. Their cognate antigens are unknown. MiXCR, applied by TCRdb to the PCR reads, yields one record per CDR3 protein. The sample records under 20,000 distinct CDR3 sequences, about 21% being singletons. The sequenced sample consisted of cultured CD4+ T cells from blood. The receptors originated from a human donor with COVID-19. CDR3s include the opening cysteine and the closing phenylalanine or tryptophan. The order of the fields is J gene, clone size, CDR3 length, V gene, D gene, CDR3 protein, CDR3 DNA. A D gene is named only where the DNA matches it firmly. A clone size is listed for some rows: how often the clone was seen (once, few, many), or a class if it is expanded.

TRBJ2-1 few 15 TRBV20-1 TRBD2 CSAPGGGTFSNEQFF TGCAGTGCCCCCGGCGGGGGGACCTTCTCTAATGAGCAGTTCTTC
TRBJ2-1 NA 16 TRBV11-3 NA CASSDGRKGSYNEQFF TGTGCCAGCAGCGATGGTAGAAAGGGGTCCTACAATGAGCAGTTCTTC
TRBJ2-3 NA 15 TRBV20-1 TRBD1 CSARDVGTDTDTQYF TGCAGTGCTAGAGATGTGGGGACAGACACAGATACGCAGTATTTT
TRBJ2-5 few 12 TRBV29-1 NA CSVWTRQKTQYF NA
TRBJ2-7 few 13 TRBV20-1 TRBD1 CSARGDRGGEQYF TGCAGTGCCCGAGGGGACAGGGGAGGGGAGCAGTACTTC
TRBJ1-1 NA 17 TRBV6-1 TRBD1 CASSEETGGNLNTEAFF TGTGCCAGCAGTGAAGAGACAGGGGGAAACCTGAACACTGAAGCTTTCTTT
TRBJ1-6 few 13 TRBV18 NA CASSLDGDSPLHF TGTGCCAGCTCACTTGATGGGGATTCACCCCTCCACTTT
TRBJ1-2 medium-sized 16 TRBV11-2 TRBD1 CASSQAGTGGDYGYTF TGTGCCAGCAGCCAAGCCGGGACAGGGGGCGACTATGGCTACACCTTC
TRBJ2-5 NA 13 TRBV20-1 NA CSARGGGGPAQYF TGCAGTGCTAGAGGTGGCGGGGGCCCGGCCCAGTACTTC
TRBJ2-7 once 15 TRBV5-1 TRBD2 CASSLEASGGYEQYF TGCGCCAGCAGCTTGGAAGCTAGCGGGGGCTACGAGCAGTACTTC
TRBJ2-7 NA 15 TRBV14 TRBD2 CASSQGTSGAYEQYF TGTGCCAGCAGCCAAGGGACTAGCGGAGCCTACGAGCAGTACTTC
TRBJ2-1 few 16 TRBV15 NA CATSFRGRGQYNEQFF TGTGCCACCAGCTTCCGAGGACGGGGGCAGTACAATGAGCAGTTCTTC
TRBJ2-7 NA 16 TRBV20-1 TRBD2 CSARAGGGGISYEQYF TGCAGTGCTAGAGCCGGCGGGGGGGGTATATCCTACGAGCAGTACTTC
TRBJ1-6 few 15 TRBV2 TRBD1 CASTSIGTASSPLHF TGTGCCAGCACTTCAATAGGGACAGCGAGTTCACCCCTCCACTTT
TRBJ1-2 few 14 TRBV20-1 NA CSASNSGDYYGYTF TGCAGTGCTTCAAACTCCGGGGACTACTATGGCTACACCTTC
TRBJ1-1 NA 13 TRBV11-2 NA CASSLNLNTEAFF TGTGCCAGCAGCTTAAACCTGAACACTGAAGCTTTCTTT
TRBJ2-3 medium-sized 13 TRBV7-2 NA CASTTYSSDTQYF TGTGCCAGCACCACTTACTCTTCAGATACGCAGTATTTT
TRBJ1-4 NA 16 TRBV2 NA CASSEPLQGAGEKLFF TGTGCCAGCAGTGAACCCCTTCAAGGGGCAGGTGAAAAACTGTTTTTT
TRBJ2-2 few 15 TRBV6-4 NA CASSVSGRAAGELFF TGTGCCAGCAGTGTTTCAGGCAGGGCCGCCGGGGAGCTGTTTTTT
TRBJ2-5 NA 15 TRBV24-1 NA CATSDPGPGQETQYF TGTGCCACCAGTGACCCCGGTCCGGGGCAAGAGACCCAGTACTTC
TRBJ1-4 few 15 TRBV28 TRBD1 CASSAPGTGREKLFF TGTGCCAGCAGTGCCCCCGGGACAGGGAGAGAAAAACTGTTTTTT
TRBJ2-1 NA 14 TRBV6-4 TRBD2 CASSAPAGYNEQFF TGTGCCAGCAGCGCCCCAGCGGGGTACAATGAGCAGTTCTTC
TRBJ1-1 few 15 TRBV20-1 NA CSGREGQVVATEAFF TGCAGTGGGAGGGAAGGGCAGGTAGTTGCCACTGAAGCTTTCTTT